This passage covers 20 T cell receptor beta chains from one sample sequenced in a study of T-cell memory formation after mild COVID-19. From the 5' RACE reads, TCRdb called clonotypes with MiXCR, one entry per CDR3 protein. Counted here are approximately 450,000 distinct CDR3 sequences, approximately 18% occurring once; the ten biggest clones make up about 12%. The sample consisted of PBMCs or a T cell subset sorted from them (not recorded which). These receptors came from an adult woman who had mild COVID-19 (a few samples of this study predate the infection). Cell type and time point are not known.

The V call is TRBV15, the J call TRBJ1-4; D not certain. The V gene's germline CDR1 is LNHNV and CDR2 YYDKDF (reference sequence). The CDR3 has 15 residues. Trimming removed 8 bases from V and 2 bases from J, with 15 bases in between. The CDR3 region is CATLDAMGTNEKLFF. The CDR3 nucleotides read TGTGCCACCTTGGACGCGATGGGGACTAATGAAAAACTGTTTTTT.

The chain couples TRBV9 to TRBJ1-1, with 8 bases fitting TRBD1. The J segment lost 0 bases and the V segment lost 3 bases, leaving 16 bases of the junction unmatched. The germline gives CDR1 SGDLS, CDR2 YYNGEE. This CDR3 has 19 residues. CDR3 DNA sequence: TGTGCCAGCAGCGCCTACCCCACGGGACAGGTGAATATGAACACTGAAGCTTTCTTT. Amino acids: CASSAYPTGQVNMNTEAFF.

The rearrangement uses TRBV5-6 and TRBJ2-7; D is possibly TRBD1 (6 bases). V lost 0 bases and J 3 bases, leaving 13 bases between the germline ends. The CDR3 has 15 residues. Germline V gene lookup returns CDR1 SGHDT and CDR2 YYEEEE. CDR3 residues: CASSLDQGTFYEQYF. The CDR3 nucleotides read TGTGCCAGCAGCTTGGATCAGGGGACCTTCTACGAGCAGTACTTC.

This clonotype was seen more than once but under ten times. The rearrangement joins TRBV4-3 to TRBJ2-1; 9 bases match TRBD2. Germline-derived CDR1 and CDR2 are LGHNA and YSLEER. The CDR3 extends over 16 amino acids. V was clipped by 0 bases and J by 6 bases; unmatched bases: 6. The CDR3 DNA sequence: TGCGCCAGCAGCCAAGATTGGAGTAGCGGGGGCAATGAGCAGTTCTTC. The encoded protein is CASSQDWSSGGNEQFF.

This clonotype was observed a handful of times. The CDR3 nucleotides are TGTGCCAGTAGTATTGGGGGGTTTCATGAAGCTTTCTTT. Amino acids: CASSIGGFHEAFF. V gene TRBV19 combines with J gene TRBJ1-1; a weak D match, TRBD1 (5 bases). The germline V gene has CDR1 LNHDA and CDR2 SQIVND (reference sequence). V shed 3 bases and J shed 7 bases, with 12 bases lying between them. This CDR3 is 13 amino acids long. Together with reference TRBV19 and TRBJ1-1, the CDR3 gives the full variable domain: DGGITQSPKYLFRKEGQNVTLSCEQNLNHDAMYWYRQDPGQGLRLIYYSQIVNDFQKGDIAEGYSVSREKKESFPLTVTSAQKNPTAFYLCASSIGGFHEAFFGQGTRLTVV.

J is TRBJ2-3 and V is TRBV11-3; 12 positions agree with TRBD2. The CDR3 consists of 18 residues. Germline trimming cut 0 bases from V and 3 bases from J; bases unmatched to any gene: 7. Germline V lookup: CDR1 SGHNT, CDR2 YENEEA. Written as DNA, the CDR3 is TGTGCCAGCAGCTTAGAGGTCCTAGCGGGAGGGCCGACAGATACGCAGTATTTT. Encoded protein: CASSLEVLAGGPTDTQYF. The entire variable domain, with the rest obtained from reference TRBV11-3 and TRBJ2-3, is as follows: EAGVVQSPRYKIIEKKQPVAFWCNPISGHNTLYWYLQNLGQGPELLIRYENEEAVDDSQLPKDRFSAERLKGVDSTLKIQPAELGDSAVYLCASSLEVLAGGPTDTQYFGPGTRLTVL.

This clonotype was seen many times. The chain couples TRBV2 to TRBJ1-2; D possibly corresponds to TRBD1 (5 bases). The germline CDR1 and CDR2 sequences are SNHLY and FYNNEI. V was clipped by 6 bases and J by 3 bases, with 11 bases between them. The CDR3 covers 13 residues. CDR3 loop: CASSLGPDYGYTF. DNA for the CDR3: TGTGCCAGCAGCCTGGGACCCGACTATGGCTACACCTTC.

The rearrangement links TRBV9 to TRBJ2-3; 7 bases align to TRBD2. The CDR3 consists of 18 residues. CDR1 and CDR2 from the germline V gene are SGDLS and YYNGEE. V shed 4 bases and J 2 bases; nucleotides not matched to a gene: 16. CDR3 region: CASSHHFSVRGVTDTQYF. The CDR3 DNA reads TGTGCCAGCAGCCACCACTTCTCTGTTCGGGGGGTCACAGATACGCAGTATTTT.

This chain links TRBV7-6 with TRBJ2-1; 13 bases agree with TRBD2. The CDR3 is 21 residues long. Unmatched junction bases numbered 17, after V lost 0 bases and J lost 6 bases. CDR1 is SGHVS and CDR2 is FNYEAQ in the germline V gene. CDR3 loop: CASSLAPPLAGGQMGGNEQFF. CDR3 nucleotide sequence: TGTGCCAGCAGCTTAGCCCCTCCACTAGCGGGAGGGCAAATGGGGGGCAATGAGCAGTTCTTC. Full variable domain (rest looked up from reference TRBV7-6 and TRBJ2-1): GAGVSQSPRYKVTKRGQDVALRCDPISGHVSLYWYRQALGQGPEFLTYFNYEAQQDKSGLPNDRFSAERPEGSISTLTIQRTEQRDSAMYRCASSLAPPLAGGQMGGNEQFFGPGTRLTVL.

The chain carries TRBV12-3 or TRBV12-4 and TRBJ2-5, with TRBD1 matching over 7 bases. J gave up 5 bases and V 6 bases, and 6 bases lay outside the gene matches. The CDR3 spans 13 residues. The CDR3 nucleotides read TGTGCCAGCAGCCGGGACAGAAGGGAGACCCAGTACTTC. Its translation is CASSRDRRETQYF.

In this sample, this clonotype turned up many times. The gene calls are TRBV5-1 and TRBJ2-3; 13 positions match TRBD2. The junction had 7 bases not matched to a gene; V was cut back by 4 bases and J by 5 bases. CDR3 length: 16 residues. The germline V gene has CDR1 SGHRS and CDR2 YFSETQ. The DNA for the CDR3 is TGCGCCAGCAGCCCCGGGACTAGCGGGGTAATAGATACGCAGTATTTT. As protein: CASSPGTSGVIDTQYF.

The gene calls are TRBV7-2 and TRBJ2-1; 7 bases match TRBD2. V shed 4 bases, J shed 6 bases, and the junction held 15 bases outside the gene matches. The CDR3 sequence is 17 residues long. From germline, CDR1 is SGHTA and CDR2 FQGNSA. The CDR3 DNA reads TGTGCCAGCAGCTGGAGGAGCCTAGCGGCCTACTCCAATGAGCAGTTCTTC. Translated: CASSWRSLAAYSNEQFF.

This clonotype has just one count. CDR3 in amino acids: CASGQFSNQPQHF. The DNA for the CDR3 is TGTGCTTCGGGGCAGTTTAGCAATCAGCCCCAGCATTTT. The chain uses TRBV19 and TRBJ1-5; tentative D call: TRBD1 (5 bases). CDR1 and CDR2 (germline): LNHDA, SQIVND (reference sequence). This CDR3 has 13 residues.

CDR3 loop: CATRDGGTQETQYF. In nucleotides, the CDR3 is TGTGCCACCAGGGACGGGGGGACCCAAGAGACCCAGTACTTC. The rearrangement links TRBV15 to TRBJ2-5, with TRBD2 identical over 7 bases. Trimming took 6 bases from V and 1 from J; bases not matched to a gene: 5. CDR3 length: 14 residues. Germline V gene sequence: CDR1 LNHNV, CDR2 YYDKDF (reference sequence).

In its sample, this clonotype was seen many times. This chain links TRBV20-1 with TRBJ1-5, with D hard to call. Germline CDR1 is DFQATT and CDR2 is SNEGSKA (reference sequence). The CDR3 has 14 amino acids. Trimming pared 1 base from V and 6 bases from J, leaving 13 bases between. The CDR3 region has the DNA TGCAGTGCTAGAGCTGGGCCGGTTAGTCAGCCCCAGCATTTT. Residues: CSARAGPVSQPQHF.

As DNA, the CDR3 is TGCAGTGCTAGGCTAGCGGGGGGCCCCCGGGGAAATGAGCAGTTCTTC. Encoded protein: CSARLAGGPRGNEQFF. The chain links TRBV20-1 to TRBJ2-1; TRBD2 matches 11 bases. J lost 7 bases, V lost 3 bases, and 11 bases had no gene match. CDR3 length equals 16 residues. Germline lookup yields CDR1 DFQATT and CDR2 SNEGSKA (reference sequence).

This clonotype was counted only a few times. The chain uses TRBV20-1 and TRBJ2-7, with 8 bases lining up with TRBD1. From germline, CDR1 is DFQATT and CDR2 SNEGSKA (reference sequence). The junction had 4 bases not matched to a gene; V was cut back by 6 bases and J by 3 bases. CDR3 size: 12 residues. The CDR3 spells CSAWTGNYEQYF. The CDR3, as DNA: TGCAGTGCGTGGACAGGGAACTACGAGCAGTACTTC.

V and J are TRBV7-8 and TRBJ2-3; the match to TRBD2 covers 8 bases. The CDR3 loop spans 16 amino acids. Germline lookup yields CDR1 SGHVS and CDR2 FQNEAQ. Trimming cost V 1 base and J 2 bases; bases outside gene matches: 5. The CDR3 here is CASSLDKLAVTDTQYF. The CDR3 coding sequence is TGTGCCAGCAGCTTAGATAAACTAGCGGTCACAGATACGCAGTATTTT. The full variable domain, in which reference TRBV7-8 and TRBJ2-3 provide the parts outside the CDR3, is GAGVSQSPRYKVAKRGQDVALRCDPISGHVSLFWYQQALGQGPEFLTYFQNEAQLDKSGLPSDRFFAERPEGSVSTLKIQRTQQEDSAVYLCASSLDKLAVTDTQYFGPGTRLTVL.

This chain connects TRBV7-8 to TRBJ1-4, with 7 bases lining up with TRBD1. The germline CDR1 and CDR2 sequences are SGHVS and FQNEAQ. Losses at the gene ends were 6 bases for V and 5 bases for J; bases not matched to a gene: 15. CDR3 size: 17 residues. The CDR3 spells CASSYFGWDSPNEKLFF. CDR3 sequence (DNA): TGTGCCAGCAGTTATTTCGGGTGGGACAGTCCAAATGAAAAACTGTTTTTT.

The chain joins TRBV7-9 to TRBJ2-3; the D gene is possibly TRBD2 (6 bases). Germline CDR1 and CDR2: SEHNR and FQNEAQ (reference sequence). Trimming removed 7 bases from V and 4 bases from J, with 18 bases in between. The CDR3 is 15 residues long. The CDR3 loop reads CASTPRGSYADTQYF. CDR3 nucleotide sequence: TGTGCCAGCACCCCCCGGGGGAGTTACGCAGATACGCAGTATTTT.